The clone carrying this TCR beta chain has only a few counts. Its antigen is not known. Clinical Activity Scores of at least 3, NOSPECS grades of at least 4 and durations under 3 months characterized ophthalmopathy patients. V shed 4 bases and J 7 bases; nucleotides not matched to a gene: 18. This CDR3 has 18 amino acids. RNA transcripts yielded amplified TCR beta CDR3 regions. Researchers ran a first-round RT-PCR on the TCR CDR3 using the HTBI primer set. TCRdb redid the calling of the multiplex PCR reads with MiXCR, one entry per CDR3 protein. The sample records over 350,000 distinct CDR3 sequences, approximately 17% being singletons. The data were taken from a study of T cells in Graves' hyperthyroidism and ophthalmopathy. The study's findings and limits: The model identified upcoming ophthalmopathy a median approximately six months ahead of onset.

This clonotype was obtained from a man between 18 and 35 years old with Graves' ophthalmopathy. The chain uses TRBV12-3 or TRBV12-4 and TRBJ1-2; 10 bases align to TRBD1. Sequenced: blood. The CDR3 loop reads CASSSIGTGETLHLGYTF. In DNA, the CDR3 is TGTGCCAGCAGTTCAATCGGGACAGGGGAGACCCTTCATCTTGGCTACACCTTC.